This T cell receptor beta chain was identified in a study of CD8 T cells in ankylosing spondylitis. This clonotype was found a few times. The authors made TCR beta libraries by quantitative 5'-RACE with molecular barcodes. TCRdb reanalysed the 5' RACE reads using MiXCR and keeps one entry per CDR3 protein. The repertoire has approximately 260,000 distinct CDR3 sequences, 8.6% of them found once; the top ten carry nearly 7%. The CDR3 spans 14 residues. Trimming stripped 7 bases from V and 2 bases from J, with 15 bases between. Per germline, CDR1 SQVTM and CDR2 ANQGSEA. The specimen sequenced was blood, either unsorted or a sorted T cell fraction (not recorded which). This clonotype was sampled from a male donor with ankylosing spondylitis or in good health (not recorded which). This chain connects TRBV29-1 to TRBJ2-1, with D possibly being TRBD1 (5 bases). The CDR3 here is CSDLRTFTYNEQFF. The CDR3 DNA sequence: TGCAGCGATCTGCGGACATTCACCTACAATGAGCAGTTCTTC.